This T cell receptor beta chain was obtained from a study of breast tumors, draining lymph nodes, adjacent tissues. The V end was cut by 7 bases, the J end by 1 base, with 9 bases between. The CDR3 is 13 amino acids. Germline lookup yields CDR1 MNHEY and CDR2 SVGEGT. This clonotype showed up just a few times. This may be a read error, as it is one base from a much larger clone. TCRdb redid the calling of the multiplex PCR reads with MiXCR, one entry per CDR3 protein. The sample lists 150,000 to 200,000 distinct CDR3 sequences, roughly a third occurring once. Axillary draining lymph nodes of breast cancer patients supplied the node samples.

The receptor was derived from a female donor with breast cancer. Some clones in this sample may be carry-over from other donors' samples. This sequence joins TRBV6-2 or TRBV6-3 and TRBJ2-3, with D unclear. Sequencing input: axillary lymph node tissue. DNA for the CDR3: TGTGCCAGCACCCACGCTCGCACAGATACGCAGTATTTT. Amino acid sequence: CASTHARTDTQYF.